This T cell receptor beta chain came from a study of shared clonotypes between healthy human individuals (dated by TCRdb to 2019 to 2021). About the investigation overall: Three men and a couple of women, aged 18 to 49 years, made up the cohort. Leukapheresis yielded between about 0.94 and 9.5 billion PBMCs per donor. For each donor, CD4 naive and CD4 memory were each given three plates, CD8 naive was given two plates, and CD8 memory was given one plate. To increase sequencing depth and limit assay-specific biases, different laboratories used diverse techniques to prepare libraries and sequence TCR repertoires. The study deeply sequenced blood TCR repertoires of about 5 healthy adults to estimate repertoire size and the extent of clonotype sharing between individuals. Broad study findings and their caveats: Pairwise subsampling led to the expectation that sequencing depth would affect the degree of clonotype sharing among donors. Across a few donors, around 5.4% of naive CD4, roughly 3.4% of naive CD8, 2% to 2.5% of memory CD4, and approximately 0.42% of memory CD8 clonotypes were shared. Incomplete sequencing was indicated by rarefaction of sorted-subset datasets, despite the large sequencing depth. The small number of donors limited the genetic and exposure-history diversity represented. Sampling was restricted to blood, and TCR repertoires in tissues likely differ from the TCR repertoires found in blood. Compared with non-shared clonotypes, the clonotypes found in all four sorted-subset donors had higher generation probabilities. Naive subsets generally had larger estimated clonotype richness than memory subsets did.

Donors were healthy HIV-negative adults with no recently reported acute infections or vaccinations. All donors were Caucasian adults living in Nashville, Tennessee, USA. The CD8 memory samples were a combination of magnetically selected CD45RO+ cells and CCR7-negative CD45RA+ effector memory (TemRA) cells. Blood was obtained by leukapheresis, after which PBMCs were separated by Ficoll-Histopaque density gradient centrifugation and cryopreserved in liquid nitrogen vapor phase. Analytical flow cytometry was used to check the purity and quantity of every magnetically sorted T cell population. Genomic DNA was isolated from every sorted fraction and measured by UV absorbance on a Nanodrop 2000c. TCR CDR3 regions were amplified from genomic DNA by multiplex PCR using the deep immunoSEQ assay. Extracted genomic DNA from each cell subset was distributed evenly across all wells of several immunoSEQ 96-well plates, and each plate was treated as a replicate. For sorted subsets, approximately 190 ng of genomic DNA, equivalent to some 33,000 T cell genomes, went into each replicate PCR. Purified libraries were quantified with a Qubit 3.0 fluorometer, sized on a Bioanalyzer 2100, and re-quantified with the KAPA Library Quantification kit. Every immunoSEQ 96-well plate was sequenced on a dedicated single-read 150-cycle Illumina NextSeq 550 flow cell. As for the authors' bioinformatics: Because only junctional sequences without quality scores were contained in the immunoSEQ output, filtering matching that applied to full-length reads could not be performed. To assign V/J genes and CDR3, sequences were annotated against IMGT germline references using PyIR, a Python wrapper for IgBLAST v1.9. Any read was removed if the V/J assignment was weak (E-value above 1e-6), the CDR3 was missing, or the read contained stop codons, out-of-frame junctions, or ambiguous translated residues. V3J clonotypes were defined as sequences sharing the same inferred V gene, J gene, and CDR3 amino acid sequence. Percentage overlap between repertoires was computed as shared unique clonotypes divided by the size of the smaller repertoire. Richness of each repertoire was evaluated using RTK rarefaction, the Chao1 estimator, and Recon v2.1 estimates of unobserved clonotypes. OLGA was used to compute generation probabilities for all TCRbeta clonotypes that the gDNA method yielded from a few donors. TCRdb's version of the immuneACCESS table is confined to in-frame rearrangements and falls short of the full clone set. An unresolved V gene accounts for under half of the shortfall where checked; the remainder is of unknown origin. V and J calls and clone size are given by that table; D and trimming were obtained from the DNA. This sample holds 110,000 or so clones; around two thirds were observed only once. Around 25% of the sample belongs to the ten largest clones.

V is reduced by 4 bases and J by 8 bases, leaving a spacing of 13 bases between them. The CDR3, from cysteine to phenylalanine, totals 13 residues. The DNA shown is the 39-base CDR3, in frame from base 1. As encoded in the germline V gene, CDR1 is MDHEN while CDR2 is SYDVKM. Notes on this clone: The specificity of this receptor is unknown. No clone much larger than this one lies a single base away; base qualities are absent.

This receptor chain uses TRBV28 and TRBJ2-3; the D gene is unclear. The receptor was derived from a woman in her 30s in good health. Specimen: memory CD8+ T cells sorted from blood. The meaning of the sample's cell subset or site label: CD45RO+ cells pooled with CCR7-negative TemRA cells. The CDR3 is CASSSRRWGTQYF. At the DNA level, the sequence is TGTGCCAGCAGTTCACGCCGGTGGGGTACGCAGTATTTT.